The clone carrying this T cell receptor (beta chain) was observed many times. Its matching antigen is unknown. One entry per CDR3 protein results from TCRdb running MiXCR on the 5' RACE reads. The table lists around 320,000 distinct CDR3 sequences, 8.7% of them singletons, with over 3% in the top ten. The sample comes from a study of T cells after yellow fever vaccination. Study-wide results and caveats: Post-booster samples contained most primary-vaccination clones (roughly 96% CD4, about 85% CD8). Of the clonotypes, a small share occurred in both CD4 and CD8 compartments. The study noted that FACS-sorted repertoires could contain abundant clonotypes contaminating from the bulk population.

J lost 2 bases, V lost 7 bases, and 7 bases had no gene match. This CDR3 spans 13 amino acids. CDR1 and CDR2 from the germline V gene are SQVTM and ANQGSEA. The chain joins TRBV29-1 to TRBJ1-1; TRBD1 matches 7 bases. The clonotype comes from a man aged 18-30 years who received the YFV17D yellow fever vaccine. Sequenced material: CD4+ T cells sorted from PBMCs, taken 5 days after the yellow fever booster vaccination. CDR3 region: CSEIRQGNTEAFF. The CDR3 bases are TGCAGCGAGATCAGACAGGGTAACACTGAAGCTTTCTTT.